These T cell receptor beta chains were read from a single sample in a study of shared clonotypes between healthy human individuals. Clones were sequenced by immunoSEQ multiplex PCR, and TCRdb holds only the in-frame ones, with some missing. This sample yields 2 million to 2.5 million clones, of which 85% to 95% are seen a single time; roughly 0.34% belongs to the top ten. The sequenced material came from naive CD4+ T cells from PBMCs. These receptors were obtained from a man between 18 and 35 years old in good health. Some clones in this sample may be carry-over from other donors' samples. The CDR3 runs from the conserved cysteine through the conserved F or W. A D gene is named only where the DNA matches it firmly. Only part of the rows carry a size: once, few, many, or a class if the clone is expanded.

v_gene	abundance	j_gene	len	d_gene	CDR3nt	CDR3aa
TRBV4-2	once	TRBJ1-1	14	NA	TGTGCCAGCAGCCAAGTTGCCGGATACACTGAAGCTTTCTTT	CASSQVAGYTEAFF
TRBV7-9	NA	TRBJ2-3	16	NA	TGTGCCAGCAGCTTAGGTTTCGGGAGCGGCACAGATACGCAGTATTTT	CASSLGFGSGTDTQYF
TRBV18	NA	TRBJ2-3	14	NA	TGTGCCAGCTCACCCCTGGACAGCACGGATACGCAGTATTTT	CASSPLDSTDTQYF
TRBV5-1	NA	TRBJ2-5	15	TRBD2	TGCGCCAGCAGCTCGGGGGGTGCCGTGCAAGAGACCCAGTACTTC	CASSSGGAVQETQYF
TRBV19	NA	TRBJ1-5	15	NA	TGTGCCAGTAGTATGACCGGGGTGAGCAATCAGCCCCAGCATTTT	CASSMTGVSNQPQHF
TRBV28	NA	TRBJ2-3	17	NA	TGTGCCAGCAGTTCTACGCGGAAATCGACAGGCACAGATACGCAGTATTTT	CASSSTRKSTGTDTQYF
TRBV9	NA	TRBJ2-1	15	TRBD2	TGTGCCAGCAGCGTGAGGCGGGAGGGCCGGAATGAGCAGTTCTTC	CASSVRREGRNEQFF
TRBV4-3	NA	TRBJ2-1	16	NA	TGCGCCAGCAGCCAGTACCGCCAGTCCGACTACAATGAGCAGTTCTTC	CASSQYRQSDYNEQFF
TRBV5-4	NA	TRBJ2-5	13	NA	TGTGCCAGCAGACGGGACCACGCGGAGACCCAGTACTTC	CASRRDHAETQYF
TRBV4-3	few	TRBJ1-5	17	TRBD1	TGCGCCAGCAGCCAAACCCGGGACAGGGGTTTCAGTCAGCCCCAGCATTTT	CASSQTRDRGFSQPQHF
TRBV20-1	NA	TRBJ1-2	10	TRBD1	TGCAGTGCTAGGACAGGGCTCTTCATCTTC	CSARTGLFIF
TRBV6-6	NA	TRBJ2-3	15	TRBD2	TGTGCCAGCAGCCGGTGGACTAGCGGGAGTGATACGCAGTATTTT	CASSRWTSGSDTQYF
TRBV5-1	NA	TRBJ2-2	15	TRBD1	TGCGCCAGCAGCTCCGGGACAGGGCGGGGCGGGGAGCTGTTTTTT	CASSSGTGRGGELFF
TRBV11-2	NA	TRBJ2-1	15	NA	TGTGCCAGCAGGGTCGCGGGCGAAGTCTACAATGAGCAGTTCTTC	CASRVAGEVYNEQFF
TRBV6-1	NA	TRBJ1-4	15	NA	TGTGCCAGCAGTGGCGACACTGGGGGGAATGAAAAACTGTTTTTT	CASSGDTGGNEKLFF
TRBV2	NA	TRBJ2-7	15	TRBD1	TGTGCCAGCAGCCTCGGACAGGGTGGGAGCTACGAGCAGTACTTC	CASSLGQGGSYEQYF